This T cell receptor beta chain was obtained from a study of cytomegalovirus exposure and HLA in healthy donors. Study-level findings and limits: A prior analysis recorded that most TCR beta V segments were productive about 87% or about 30% of the time. A reported reduction in N-insertions relative to the approximately 670-donor mean was seen in an Asian-associated ancestry cluster in a later analysis. An apparent linkage of common viral pathogens to several of the most significant clusters emerged in a later analysis. Some segments of the V type, notably TRBV6-2 and TRBV6-3, were excluded as indistinguishable.

For this clone: Its antigen is not known.

From germline, CDR1 is MNHEY and CDR2 SVGAGI. This CDR3 contains 15 residues. Trimming cost V 7 bases and J 2 bases; bases outside gene matches: 11. Vbeta (60) and Jbeta (13) primers were used in the PCR. Data came from immunoSEQ multiplex PCR; TCRdb stores just in-frame clones and leaves some out. The sample includes over 120,000 clones, roughly four fifths of them seen just once. Sequencing used PBMCs. This clonotype was obtained from a man younger than 40 in good health and CMV-seronegative. V usage is TRBV6-5 and J usage is TRBJ2-7; TRBD1 agrees at 7 bases. The CDR3 nucleotides read TGTGCCAGCACCCCTGACCGGGACAGAGCCTACGAGCAGTACTTC. It encodes CASTPDRDRAYEQYF.